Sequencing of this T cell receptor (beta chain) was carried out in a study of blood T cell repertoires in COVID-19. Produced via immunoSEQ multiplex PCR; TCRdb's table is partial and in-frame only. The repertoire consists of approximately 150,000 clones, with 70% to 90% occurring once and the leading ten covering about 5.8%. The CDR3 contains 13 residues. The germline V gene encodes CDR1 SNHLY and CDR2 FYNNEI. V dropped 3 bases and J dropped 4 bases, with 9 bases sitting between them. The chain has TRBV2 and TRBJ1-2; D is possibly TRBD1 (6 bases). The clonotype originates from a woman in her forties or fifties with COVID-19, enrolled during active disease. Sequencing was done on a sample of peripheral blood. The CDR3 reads CASSETGGYGYTF. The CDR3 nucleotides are TGTGCCAGCAGTGAGACAGGAGGCTATGGCTACACCTTC. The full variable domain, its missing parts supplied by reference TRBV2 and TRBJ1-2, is EPEVTQTPSHQVTQMGQEVILRCVPISNHLYFYWYRQILGQKVEFLVSFYNNEISEKSEIFDDQFSVERPDGSNFTLKIRSTKLEDSAMYFCASSETGGYGYTFGSGTRLTVV.